These T cell receptor beta chains were read from a single sample in a study of blood T cell repertoires in COVID-19. TCRdb keeps only in-frame clones here, not all; method: immunoSEQ multiplex PCR. The repertoire holds about 100,000 clones, with around four fifths as singletons. The specimen sequenced was peripheral blood. The source is a human donor in a cohort sampled during active COVID-19. Both conserved end residues are part of each CDR3. Fields, in order: J gene, CDR3 length, clone size, D gene, V gene, CDR3 DNA, CDR3 protein. A D gene is named only where the DNA matches it firmly. Some rows mark clone size as missing; the rest say once, few, many or name a class of expanded clone.

TRBJ1-2 | 16 | - | TRBD1 | TRBV4-3 | TGCGCCAGCAGCCAACTAGGACAGGGGGGATTATATGGCTACACCTTC | CASSQLGQGGLYGYTF
TRBJ2-3 | 17 | - | - | TRBV7-8 | TGTGCCAGCAGCTTAGGGATTGACAGGCCGAGCACAGATACGCAGTATTTT | CASSLGIDRPSTDTQYF
TRBJ2-1 | 14 | once | - | TRBV6-6 | TGTGCCAGCAGTTTTAGCGGCGGCCCCAATGAGCAGTTCTTC | CASSFSGGPNEQFF
TRBJ2-6 | 16 | - | - | TRBV5-1 | TGCGCCAGCAGCCCCTACCCAGGGACTGGGGCCAACGTCCTGACTTTC | CASSPYPGTGANVLTF
TRBJ2-1 | 16 | - | - | TRBV5-1 | TGCGCCAGCAGCTTGGTGGGGACAAACTCCTACAATGAGCAGTTCTTC | CASSLVGTNSYNEQFF
TRBJ1-2 | 17 | - | - | TRBV5-4 | TGTGCCAGCAGCTCGCTCAGCGGGGGGTTTAGGAACTATGGCTACACCTTC | CASSSLSGGFRNYGYTF
TRBJ1-5 | 15 | - | - | TRBV7-2 | TGTGCCAGCAGCTCCACCCCAGGGGCAGGCCAGCCCCAGCATTTT | CASSSTPGAGQPQHF
TRBJ2-6 | 19 | - | TRBD1 | TRBV2 | TGTGCCAGCAGTGGGCGACAGGGGGCGACTTTCTTTGGGGCCAACGTCCTGACTTTC | CASSGRQGATFFGANVLTF
TRBJ1-6 | 14 | - | - | TRBV11-2 | TGTGCCAGCAGTAGGGGGGGGTGGTATTCACCCCTCCACTTT | CASSRGGWYSPLHF
TRBJ2-7 | 14 | - | TRBD1 | TRBV7-2 | TGTGCCAGCAGCCCGACAGGGAGCTCCTACGAGCAGTACTTC | CASSPTGSSYEQYF
TRBJ2-1 | 10 | - | - | TRBV30 | TGTGCCTGGGGTGGCTGGGAGCAGTTCTTC | CAWGGWEQFF
TRBJ2-1 | 13 | - | TRBD2 | TRBV12-3/TRBV12-4 | TGTGCCAGCAGGGATAATAGCGGGCTTGAGCAGTTCTTC | CASRDNSGLEQFF
TRBJ2-1 | 16 | - | TRBD2 | TRBV7-2 | TGTGCCAGCAGCTTAGTAGGCGCGGGGGGGCTTCATGAGCAGTTCTTC | CASSLVGAGGLHEQFF
TRBJ1-6 | 15 | - | TRBD1 | TRBV6-6 | TGTGCCAGCGGGGACAGGGAAGTATATAATTCACCCCTCCACTTT | CASGDREVYNSPLHF
TRBJ1-2 | 15 | - | - | TRBV3-1/TRBV3-2 | TGTGCCAGCAGCCAAAATGGACAGCTCATCCGGGGCTACACCTTC | CASSQNGQLIRGYTF
TRBJ2-5 | 16 | - | TRBD2 | TRBV10-1 | TGCGCCAGCAGTGAGCGGTCTAGCGGGGGAAGTGAGACCCAGTACTTC | CASSERSSGGSETQYF
TRBJ2-3 | 13 | - | TRBD1 | TRBV5-1 | TGCGCCAGCAGCGTACAGGGGTCGGATACGCAGTATTTT | CASSVQGSDTQYF
TRBJ2-3 | 17 | - | - | TRBV4-1 | TGCGCCAGCAGCCAAGATCAGAGCGGACTAAGCACAGATACGCAGTATTTT | CASSQDQSGLSTDTQYF